This section outlines one T cell receptor beta chain sequence together with its context. The antigen remains undetermined. The data stem from a study of T cells in narcolepsy. Study in general: Patients with NT1 or NT2 and healthy control donors were enrolled. Study-wide results and limits: Same-patient CSF and blood CD4+ T cell clonotypes included HCRT-specific and TRIB2-specific autoreactive ones. Healthy controls reportedly lacked the autoreactive clonotypes serially found in patients' blood.

TCRdb's copy holds only in-frame clones and misses some; the assay was immunoSEQ multiplex PCR. This sample has 25,000 to 30,000 clones; more than 70% occur once, and the top ten carry about 0.88%. Germline V gives CDR1 SGHAT, CDR2 FQDESV (reference sequence). With 3 bases removed from V and 5 bases from J, the gap between germline ends came to 17 bases. The CDR3 spans 16 residues. Sample: memory (CD45RA-) CD4+ T cells from blood. This clonotype was sampled from a human donor in good health. The genes are TRBV11-1 and TRBJ2-1; D is ambiguous. The CDR3 sequence is CASSLGFRLGNNEQFF. DNA for the CDR3: TGTGCCAGCAGCTTGGGTTTTCGACTGGGAAACAATGAGCAGTTCTTC.